The 31 T cell receptor beta chains in this list originate from one sample, sequenced in a study of blood T cell repertoires in COVID-19. Clones were sequenced by immunoSEQ multiplex PCR, and TCRdb holds only the in-frame ones, with some missing. The repertoire has about 530,000 clones, 85% to 90% of them found once; the top ten carry about 8.2%. Sequencing input: peripheral blood. These receptors all come from a woman between 45 and 60 years old with COVID-19, enrolled during active disease.

The chain couples TRBV6-1 to TRBJ2-7, with 7 bases fitting TRBD1. V gave up 3 bases and J gave up 3 bases; unmatched junction bases: 5. CDR1 MNHNS and CDR2 SASEGT come from the germline V gene. This CDR3 is 14 amino acids long. The CDR3: CASSDRDRYYEQYF. The CDR3, as DNA: TGTGCCAGCAGTGATCGGGACAGATACTACGAGCAGTACTTC.

The table lists this clone with a few counts. V gene TRBV5-1 combines with J gene TRBJ1-6, with 7 bases matching TRBD1. Germline-derived CDR1 and CDR2 are SGHRS and YFSETQ. The CDR3 is 15 amino acids. Germline trimming cut 0 bases from V and 9 bases from J; bases unmatched to any gene: 6. CDR3 DNA sequence: TGCGCCAGCAGCTTGGTACAGGGGAATGCTTCACCCCTCCACTTT. Its translation: CASSLVQGNASPLHF.

The gene calls are TRBV5-1 and TRBJ2-7; no clear D gene. The CDR3 consists of 15 residues. Between the trimmed V and J ends, which lost 2 bases and 2 bases, there was a span of 14 bases. Looked up from germline, CDR1 is SGHRS and CDR2 is YFSETQ. For the CDR3, the DNA is TGCGCCAGCAGCTTTGCAGAGGCTAACACCTACGAGCAGTACTTC. Translating gives CASSFAEANTYEQYF.

Details on this clone: This same CDR3 is encoded by further DNA sequences in the sample. The chain combines TRBV19 with TRBJ2-1; D is ambiguous. CDR1 and CDR2 (germline): LNHDA, SQIVND (reference sequence). Trimming removed 1 base at V and 3 bases at J, with 4 bases between. This CDR3 has 13 amino acids. CDR3 nucleotide sequence: TGTGCCAGTAGTATAGCCGGCTACAATGAGCAGTTCTTC. Translated: CASSIAGYNEQFF.

The chain combines TRBV11-2 with TRBJ1-6, with D perhaps matching TRBD1 (5 bases). The CDR3 is 16 amino acids. Trimming removed 2 bases at V and 9 bases at J, with 17 bases between. Germline V gene sequence: CDR1 SGHAT, CDR2 FQNNGV. CDR3 amino acids: CASSLPIGVLRSPLHF. DNA of the CDR3: TGTGCCAGCAGCTTACCGATAGGGGTTTTACGTTCACCCCTCCACTTT.

J is TRBJ2-1 and V is TRBV6-5, with a weak D call TRBD2 (7 bases). V was pared by 0 bases and J by 6 bases, with 15 bases between. The germline CDR1 and CDR2 sequences are MNHEY and SVGAGI. This CDR3 spans 16 amino acids. CDR3 in amino acids: CASSYSGRGAFNEQFF. The CDR3 DNA sequence: TGTGCCAGCAGTTACTCGGGGAGGGGGGCTTTCAATGAGCAGTTCTTC.

The gene calls are TRBV5-4 and TRBJ1-1; tentatively, D is TRBD1 (5 bases). In germline, CDR1 is SGHNT, CDR2 YYREEE (reference sequence). Trimming removed 1 base from V and 0 bases from J, with 10 bases in between. The CDR3 consists of 15 residues. The chain's CDR3 is CASSLKGAVNTEAFF. CDR3 in DNA: TGTGCCAGCAGCTTGAAAGGGGCGGTGAACACTGAAGCTTTCTTT.

The rearrangement links TRBV2 to TRBJ2-3; TRBD2 might be the D (5 bases). V gave up 4 bases and J gave up 5 bases, with 10 bases separating them. Germline V CDR1 and CDR2: SNHLY, FYNNEI. The CDR3 runs 13 residues. This CDR3 reads CASSVDSRDTQYF. The CDR3, as DNA: TGTGCCAGCAGTGTGGACTCCAGAGATACGCAGTATTTT.

This chain joins TRBV9 and TRBJ2-5; no definite D call. V was trimmed by 3 bases and J by 5 bases, leaving 11 bases between them. Germline V CDR1 and CDR2: SGDLS, YYNGEE. CDR3 length equals 13 residues. CDR3 amino acids: CASSGSTRETQYF. The CDR3 nucleotides read TGTGCCAGCAGCGGCTCAACCCGGGAGACCCAGTACTTC.

The chain joins TRBV5-1 to TRBJ2-3; the D gene is possibly TRBD2 (7 bases). V was pared by 1 base and J by 2 bases, with 14 bases between. CDR3 length equals 16 residues. Germline values: CDR1 SGHRS, CDR2 YFSETQ. Here the CDR3 DNA reads TGCGCCAGCAGCTTGATTGGCGGGGGCACCACAGATACGCAGTATTTT. It specifies CASSLIGGGTTDTQYF.

In this sample, this clone turned up a few times. The CDR3 here is CASSIQNRGPLEAFF. For the CDR3, the DNA is TGTGCCAGTAGTATACAAAACAGGGGCCCTCTCGAAGCTTTCTTT. This rearrangement joins TRBV19 to TRBJ1-1, with TRBD1 matching over 7 bases. V lost 2 bases to trimming and J lost 8 bases; unmatched junction nucleotides: 11. Looked up from germline, CDR1 is LNHDA and CDR2 is SQIVND (reference sequence). This CDR3 has 15 amino acids.

This clone was observed once. The rearrangement joins TRBV6-2 or TRBV6-3 to TRBJ1-2; D call uncertain. The CDR3 is 16 amino acids. V was shortened by 5 bases and J by 4 bases, with 20 bases between the two germline ends. The V gene's germline CDR1 is MNHEY and CDR2 SVGEGT. This CDR3 reads CASSKLPGRAGYGYTF. In DNA, the CDR3 is TGTGCCAGCAGTAAACTCCCCGGAAGGGCGGGCTATGGCTACACCTTC.

This chain uses TRBV9 with TRBJ2-7; 8 nucleotides agree with TRBD2. Germline CDR1 is SGDLS and CDR2 is YYNGEE. The ends lost 5 bases at V and 7 bases at J; junction bases unmatched: 11. The CDR3 spans 14 residues. CDR3: CASSRSMLAGEQYF. For the CDR3, the DNA is TGTGCCAGCAGTCGTAGTATGCTAGCGGGTGAGCAGTACTTC.

A word on this clone: This could be a read error, since a much larger clone is one nucleotide away. The chain joins TRBV3-1 (or the pseudogene TRBV3-2) to TRBJ1-2; unclear D gene. CDR3 length equals 11 residues. With 5 bases removed from V and 3 bases from J, the gap between germline ends came to 4 bases. The germline CDR1 and CDR2 sequences are LGHDT and YNNKEL (reference sequence). Here the CDR3 reads CASSADYGYTF. The DNA for the CDR3 is TGTGCCAGCAGCGCGGACTATGGCTACACCTTC.

The J gene is TRBJ2-5, the V gene TRBV3-1 (or the pseudogene TRBV3-2), with TRBD2 matching 7 bases. In germline, CDR1 is LGHDT, CDR2 YNNKEL (reference sequence). The junction had 14 bases not matched to a gene; V was cut back by 2 bases and J by 5 bases. This CDR3 contains 17 residues. Here the CDR3 DNA reads TGTGCCAGCAGCCAAACCGGGGCTCGCGGGGGAGGCGAGACCCAGTACTTC. This encodes CASSQTGARGGGETQYF.

This clone was picked up a small number of times. Other DNA variants within this sample encode the same CDR3. The J gene is TRBJ1-2, the V gene TRBV30, with D tentatively TRBD1 (6 bases). V lost 0 bases and J lost 4, with 9 bases in between. Per the germline V gene, CDR1 is GTSNPN and CDR2 is SVGIG (reference sequence). The CDR3 has 13 residues. As DNA, the CDR3 is TGTGCCTGGAGTGTAGGGGGTAGCTATGGCTACACCTTC. It yields the protein CAWSVGGSYGYTF.

V is TRBV28 and J is TRBJ2-1, with 12 positions matching TRBD2. Germline CDR1 is MDHEN and CDR2 is SYDVKM. J gave up 6 bases and V 5 bases, and 5 bases lay outside the gene matches. The length of the CDR3 is 15 residues. CDR3 DNA sequence: TGTGCCAGCAGTGCTAGCGGGGGGGCCGTCAATGAGCAGTTCTTC. Amino acid sequence: CASSASGGAVNEQFF. The full variable domain, its missing parts supplied by reference TRBV28 and TRBJ2-1, is DVKVTQSSRYLVKRTGEKVFLECVQDMDHENMFWYRQDPGLGLRLIYFSYDVKMKEKGDIPEGYSVSREKKERFSLILESASTNQTSMYLCASSASGGAVNEQFFGPGTRLTVL.

As to this clone: This CDR3 is also generated by other DNA sequences in the sample. The chain has TRBV9 and TRBJ1-2; possibly TRBD1 for D (6 bases). The CDR3 totals 14 residues. Germline V gene sequence: CDR1 SGDLS, CDR2 YYNGEE. V lost 4 bases, J lost 1 base, and 11 bases lay in between. The CDR3 bases are TGTGCCAGCAGCCCCCAACAGGGTAACTATGGCTACACCTTC. It is translated as CASSPQQGNYGYTF.

The chain uses TRBV25-1 and TRBJ1-6; 9 positions match TRBD1. The germline CDR1 and CDR2 sequences are MGHDK and SYGVNS. This CDR3 is built from 14 residues. Unmatched junction bases numbered 2, after V lost 3 bases and J lost 8 bases. CDR3 protein: CASSDTGGDSPLHF. The CDR3 coding sequence is TGTGCCAGCAGTGACACAGGGGGCGATTCACCCCTCCACTTT.

The rearrangement joins TRBV10-3 to TRBJ1-5; 8 nucleotides line up with TRBD1. The CDR3 covers 13 residues. The germline V gene has CDR1 ENHRY and CDR2 SYGVKD. V lost 6 bases to trimming and J lost 4 bases; unmatched junction nucleotides: 2. This CDR3 is CAIRGQGNQPQHF. CDR3 sequence (DNA): TGTGCCATCAGAGGACAGGGAAATCAGCCCCAGCATTTT.

The rearrangement joins TRBV11-3 to TRBJ2-7, with TRBD1 as a possible D gene (6 bases). The V and J ends lost 1 base and 5 bases respectively, with 9 bases between them. Per germline, CDR1 SGHNT and CDR2 YENEEA. The CDR3 is made up of 13 amino acids. This chain's CDR3 is CASSLASGDEQYF. In DNA form, the CDR3 reads TGTGCCAGCAGCTTAGCTTCAGGGGACGAGCAGTACTTC.

The CDR3 loop is CSVGAGGLKETQYF. CDR3 in DNA: TGCAGCGTTGGAGCGGGGGGCCTTAAAGAGACCCAGTACTTC. The V gene is TRBV29-1, the J gene TRBJ2-5, with 9 bases lining up with TRBD2. Trimming removed 4 bases from V and 3 bases from J; junction bases left unmatched: 6. Per germline, CDR1 SQVTM and CDR2 ANQGSEA. The CDR3 runs to 14 residues.

The rearrangement uses TRBV6-5 and TRBJ2-7; D is perhaps TRBD1 (6 bases). The CDR3 contains 15 residues. Germline lookup yields CDR1 MNHEY and CDR2 SVGAGI. The germline V and J ends were trimmed by 6 bases and 5 bases, with 20 bases remaining between them. This chain's CDR3 is CASSVTTGGFHEQYF. Written as DNA, the CDR3 is TGTGCCAGCAGCGTTACGACAGGAGGATTCCACGAGCAGTACTTC.

The chain recombines TRBV5-1 with TRBJ1-4, with 8 nucleotides matching TRBD1. The length of the CDR3 is 18 residues. Germline lookup yields CDR1 SGHRS and CDR2 YFSETQ. With 0 bases clipped from V and 8 bases from J, the junction kept 15 bases outside the gene matches. The CDR3 is CASSLDRQGTGGREKLFF. The DNA of the CDR3 is TGCGCCAGCAGCTTGGATCGACAGGGAACAGGGGGGAGAGAAAAACTGTTTTTT. Filled out from reference TRBV5-1 and TRBJ1-4, the complete variable domain reads KAGVTQTPRYLIKTRGQQVTLSCSPISGHRSVSWYQQTPGQGLQFLFEYFSETQRNKGNFPGRFSGRQFSNSRSEMNVSTLELGDSALYLCASSLDRQGTGGREKLFFGSGTQLSVL.

The chain links TRBV5-1 to TRBJ1-4; TRBD1 matches at 8 bases. Unmatched junction bases numbered 8, after V lost 0 bases and J lost 4 bases. This CDR3 is 17 amino acids long. CDR1 and CDR2 (germline): SGHRS, YFSETQ. The CDR3 here is CASSLGGQGASNEKLFF. The CDR3 bases are TGCGCCAGCAGCTTGGGAGGTCAGGGGGCGAGTAATGAAAAACTGTTTTTT.

J is TRBJ1-4 and V is TRBV7-9; possibly TRBD1 for D (5 bases). The CDR3 is made up of 13 amino acids. Looked up from germline, CDR1 is SEHNR and CDR2 is FQNEAQ (reference sequence). V was clipped by 7 bases and J by 4 bases, with 10 bases between them. Written as DNA, the CDR3 is TGTGCCAGCAACTTCGGGGGTAATGAAAAACTGTTTTTT. This codes for CASNFGGNEKLFF. Complete variable domain (other parts from reference TRBV7-9 and TRBJ1-4): DTGVSQNPRHKITKRGQNVTFRCDPISEHNRLYWYRQTLGQGPEFLTYFQNEAQLEKSRLLSDRFSAERPKGSFSTLEIQRTEQGDSAMYLCASNFGGNEKLFFGSGTQLSVL.

V is TRBV27 and J is TRBJ2-7; possibly TRBD1 for D (6 bases). The germline V gene encodes CDR1 MNHEY and CDR2 SMNVEV (reference sequence). V dropped 9 bases and J dropped 2 bases, with 11 bases sitting between them. The CDR3 runs to 12 residues. The CDR3 bases are TGTGCCAGTCGGACAGCCACCTACGAGCAGTACTTC. Translating gives CASRTATYEQYF.

The DNA of the CDR3 is TGCGCCAGCAGCCGAACAGGGGGCGGAACCAGTGGGGAGCTGTTTTTT. Its translation: CASSRTGGGTSGELFF. V usage is TRBV4-1 and J usage is TRBJ2-2; 9 bases fit TRBD1. The junction had 11 bases not matched to a gene; V was cut back by 4 bases and J by 8 bases. The CDR3 is 16 amino acids. Germline V gives CDR1 MGHRA, CDR2 YSYEKL.

CDR3 protein: CASSRRREAFF. CDR3 coding DNA: TGTGCCAGCAGTCGTAGGAGGGAAGCTTTCTTT. The chain uses TRBV21-1 and TRBJ1-1. TRBV21-1 is reported as a pseudogene. The CDR3 sequence is 11 residues long.

The V call is TRBV9, the J call TRBJ1-2; D gene unclear. Germline loops: CDR1 SGDLS, CDR2 YYNGEE. The CDR3 contains 15 residues. Between the trimmed V and J ends, which lost 6 bases and 3 bases, there was a span of 18 bases. CDR3 sequence (DNA): TGTGCCAGCACCTCTGAGGGTTACAGTGACTATGGCTACACCTTC. Protein: CASTSEGYSDYGYTF.

The chain links TRBV19 to TRBJ1-5; tentative D call: TRBD1 (6 bases). Per germline, CDR1 LNHDA and CDR2 SQIVND (reference sequence). The ends were cut back, 5 bases at V and 2 bases at J, with 13 bases in the middle. The CDR3 has 15 amino acids. CDR3 bases: TGTGCCAGTAGTGAGGGGGTCTCTGGCAATCAGCCCCAGCATTTT. This translates into CASSEGVSGNQPQHF.